Described below is a single TCR beta chain sequence and its context. As originally analysed: Estimation of nucleated cell counts relied on the amplification of reference gene primers. Method: immunoSEQ multiplex PCR; TCRdb's copy keeps in-frame clones and lacks some. The V and J calls and clone size are taken from that table; D and trimming were inferred from the DNA. Altogether about 210,000 clones are present, roughly 86% being singletons, with the ten largest covering less than 15%. This entry is derived from a study of blood T cell repertoires in COVID-19. At the level of the study: COVID-19 samples collected from the United States, Italy and Spain covered acute and convalescent phases. From T cells, B-cell-depleted T cells, or PBMCs came the material, which was cDNA or gDNA.

The CDR3 spans 14 residues. The germline V gene encodes CDR1 MNHEY and CDR2 SVGAGI. The V and J ends lost 6 bases and 7 bases respectively, with 18 bases between them. This sequence joins TRBV6-5 and TRBJ1-1; TRBD1 might be the D (6 bases). This receptor was obtained from a woman aged 40 to 55 with acute or convalescent COVID-19. Material: peripheral blood. CDR3 DNA sequence: TGTGCCAGCAGCCTAGACAGGAGATCGATTGAAGCTTTCTTT. Translating gives CASSLDRRSIEAFF.